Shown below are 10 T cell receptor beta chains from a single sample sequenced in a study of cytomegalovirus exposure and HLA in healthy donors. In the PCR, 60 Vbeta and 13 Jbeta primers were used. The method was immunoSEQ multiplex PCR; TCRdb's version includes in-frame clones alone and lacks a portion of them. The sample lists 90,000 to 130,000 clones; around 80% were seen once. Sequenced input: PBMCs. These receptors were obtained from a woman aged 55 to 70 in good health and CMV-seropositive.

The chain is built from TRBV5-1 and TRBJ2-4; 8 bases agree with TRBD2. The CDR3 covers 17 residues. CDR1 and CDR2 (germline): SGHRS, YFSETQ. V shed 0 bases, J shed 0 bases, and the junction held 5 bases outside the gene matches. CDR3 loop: CASSLGLAILAKNIQYF. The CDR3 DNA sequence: TGCGCCAGCAGCTTGGGACTAGCGATATTAGCCAAAAACATTCAGTACTTC.

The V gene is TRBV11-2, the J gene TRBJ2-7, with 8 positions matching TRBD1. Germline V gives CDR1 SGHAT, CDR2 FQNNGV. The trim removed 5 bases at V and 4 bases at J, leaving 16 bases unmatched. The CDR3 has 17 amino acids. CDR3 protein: CASSPGGEGGSAYEQYF. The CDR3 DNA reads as TGTGCCAGCAGCCCAGGGGGCGAAGGGGGCTCAGCTTACGAGCAGTACTTC.

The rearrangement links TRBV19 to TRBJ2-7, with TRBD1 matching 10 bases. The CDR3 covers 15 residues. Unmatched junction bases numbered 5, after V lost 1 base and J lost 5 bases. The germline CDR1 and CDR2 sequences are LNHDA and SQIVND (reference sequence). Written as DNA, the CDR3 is TGTGCCAGTAGTATAGGGGACAGGGGTTTCGACGAGCAGTACTTC. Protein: CASSIGDRGFDEQYF.

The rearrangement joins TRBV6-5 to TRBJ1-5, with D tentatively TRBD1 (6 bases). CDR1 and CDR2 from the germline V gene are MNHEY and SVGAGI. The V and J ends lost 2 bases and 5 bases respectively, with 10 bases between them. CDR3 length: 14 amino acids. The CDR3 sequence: CASSYGGGDQPQHF. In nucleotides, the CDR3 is TGTGCCAGCAGTTACGGGGGGGGCGATCAGCCCCAGCATTTT.

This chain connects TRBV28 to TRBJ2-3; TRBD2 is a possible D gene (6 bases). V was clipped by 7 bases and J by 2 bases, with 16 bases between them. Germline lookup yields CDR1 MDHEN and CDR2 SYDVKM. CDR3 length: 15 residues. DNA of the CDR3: TGTGCCAGCACCTCCGGGAGCGGGTACACAGATACGCAGTATTTT. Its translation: CASTSGSGYTDTQYF.

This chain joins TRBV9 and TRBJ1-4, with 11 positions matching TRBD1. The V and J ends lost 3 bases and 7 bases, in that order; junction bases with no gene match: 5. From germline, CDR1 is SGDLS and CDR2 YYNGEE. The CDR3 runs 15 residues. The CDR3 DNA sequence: TGTGCCAGCAGCGCGGACAGGGGGCGTGGTGAAAAACTGTTTTTT. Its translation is CASSADRGRGEKLFF.

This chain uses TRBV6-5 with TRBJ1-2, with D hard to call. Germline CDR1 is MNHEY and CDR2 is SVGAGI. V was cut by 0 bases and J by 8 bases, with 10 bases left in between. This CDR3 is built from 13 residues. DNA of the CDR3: TGTGCCAGCAGTTACTCGAGGCGGTTCGGCTACACCTTC. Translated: CASSYSRRFGYTF.

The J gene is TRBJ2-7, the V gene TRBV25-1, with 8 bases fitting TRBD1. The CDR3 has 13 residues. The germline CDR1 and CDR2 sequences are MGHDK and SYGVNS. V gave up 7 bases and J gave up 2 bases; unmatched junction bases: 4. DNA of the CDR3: TGTGCCAGCATAGGACAGGGTACCTACGAGCAGTACTTC. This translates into CASIGQGTYEQYF.

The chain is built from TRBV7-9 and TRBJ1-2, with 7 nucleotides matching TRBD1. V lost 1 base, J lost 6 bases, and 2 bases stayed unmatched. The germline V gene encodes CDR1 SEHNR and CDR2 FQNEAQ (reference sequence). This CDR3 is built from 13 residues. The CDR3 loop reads CASSLGQGNGYTF. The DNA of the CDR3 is TGTGCCAGCAGCTTAGGACAGGGAAATGGCTACACCTTC.

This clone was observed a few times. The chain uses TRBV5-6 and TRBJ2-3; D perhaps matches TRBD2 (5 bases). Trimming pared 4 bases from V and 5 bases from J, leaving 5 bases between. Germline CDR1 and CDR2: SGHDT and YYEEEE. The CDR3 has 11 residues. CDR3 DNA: TGTGCCAGCAGCCGGGGAGATACGCAGTATTTT. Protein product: CASSRGDTQYF. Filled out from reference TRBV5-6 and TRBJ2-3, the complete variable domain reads DAGVTQSPTHLIKTRGQQVTLRCSPKSGHDTVSWYQQALGQGPQFIFQYYEEEERQRGNFPDRFSGHQFPNYSSELNVNALLLGDSALYLCASSRGDTQYFGPGTRLTVL.